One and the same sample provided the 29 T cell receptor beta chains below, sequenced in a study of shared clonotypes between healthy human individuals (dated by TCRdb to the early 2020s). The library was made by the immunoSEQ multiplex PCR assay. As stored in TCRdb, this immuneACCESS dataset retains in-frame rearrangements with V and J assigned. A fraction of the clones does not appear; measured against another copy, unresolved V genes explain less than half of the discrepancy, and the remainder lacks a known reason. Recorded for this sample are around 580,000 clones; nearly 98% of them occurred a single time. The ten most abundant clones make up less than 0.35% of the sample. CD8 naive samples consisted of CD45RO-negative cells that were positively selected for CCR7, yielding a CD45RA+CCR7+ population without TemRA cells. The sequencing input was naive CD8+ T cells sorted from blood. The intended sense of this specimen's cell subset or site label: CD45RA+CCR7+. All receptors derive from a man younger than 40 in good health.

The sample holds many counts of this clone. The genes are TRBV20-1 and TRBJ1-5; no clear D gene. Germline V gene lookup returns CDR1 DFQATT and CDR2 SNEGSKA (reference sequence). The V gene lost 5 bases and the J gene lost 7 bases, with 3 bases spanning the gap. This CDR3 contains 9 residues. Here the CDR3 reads CSAGQPQHF. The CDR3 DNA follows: TGCAGTGCTGGGCAGCCCCAGCATTTT.

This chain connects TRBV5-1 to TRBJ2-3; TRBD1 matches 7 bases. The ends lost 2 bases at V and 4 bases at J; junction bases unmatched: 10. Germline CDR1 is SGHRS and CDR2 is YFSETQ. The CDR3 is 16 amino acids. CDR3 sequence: CASSFTGAGDADTQYF. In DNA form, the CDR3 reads TGCGCCAGCAGCTTCACAGGGGCCGGGGATGCAGATACGCAGTATTTT.

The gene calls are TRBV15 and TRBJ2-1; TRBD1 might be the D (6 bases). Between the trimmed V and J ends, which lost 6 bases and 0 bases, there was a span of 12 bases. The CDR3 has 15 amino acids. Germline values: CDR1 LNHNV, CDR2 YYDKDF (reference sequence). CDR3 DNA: TGTGCCACCAGAGCTACAGGGAGCTCCTACAATGAGCAGTTCTTC. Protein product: CATRATGSSYNEQFF.

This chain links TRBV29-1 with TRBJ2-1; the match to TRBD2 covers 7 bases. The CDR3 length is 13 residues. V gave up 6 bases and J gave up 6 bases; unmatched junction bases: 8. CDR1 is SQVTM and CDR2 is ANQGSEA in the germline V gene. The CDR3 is CSVAWRESNEQFF. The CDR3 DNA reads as TGCAGCGTGGCCTGGCGGGAGTCCAATGAGCAGTTCTTC.

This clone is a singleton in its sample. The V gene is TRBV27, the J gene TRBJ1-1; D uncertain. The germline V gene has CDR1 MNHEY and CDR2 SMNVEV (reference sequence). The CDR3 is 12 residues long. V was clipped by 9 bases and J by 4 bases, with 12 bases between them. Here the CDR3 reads CASRASTTEAFF. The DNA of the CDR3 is TGTGCCAGTCGCGCCTCGACCACTGAAGCTTTCTTT.

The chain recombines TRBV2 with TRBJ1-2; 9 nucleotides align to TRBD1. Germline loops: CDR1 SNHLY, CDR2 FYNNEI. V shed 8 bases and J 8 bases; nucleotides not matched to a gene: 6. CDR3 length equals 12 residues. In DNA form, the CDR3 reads TGTGCCAGCCTACAGGGGGCGCGGGGCTACACCTTC. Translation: CASLQGARGYTF.

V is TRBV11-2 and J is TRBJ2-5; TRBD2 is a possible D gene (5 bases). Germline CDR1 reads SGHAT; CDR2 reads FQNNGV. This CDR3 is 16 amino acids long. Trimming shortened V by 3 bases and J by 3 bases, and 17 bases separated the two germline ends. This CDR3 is CASSFPRNSAKETQYF. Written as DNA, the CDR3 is TGTGCCAGCAGCTTCCCCAGGAATAGCGCTAAAGAGACCCAGTACTTC. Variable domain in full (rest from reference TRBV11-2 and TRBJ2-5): EAGVAQSPRYKIIEKRQSVAFWCNPISGHATLYWYQQILGQGPKLLIQFQNNGVVDDSQLPKDRFSAERLKGVDSTLKIQPAKLEDSAVYLCASSFPRNSAKETQYFGPGTRLLVL.

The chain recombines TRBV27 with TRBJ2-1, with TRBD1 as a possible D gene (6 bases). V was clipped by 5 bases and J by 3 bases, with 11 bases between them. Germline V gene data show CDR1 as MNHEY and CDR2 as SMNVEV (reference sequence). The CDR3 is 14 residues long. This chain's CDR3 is CASSLGASYNEQFF. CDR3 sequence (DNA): TGTGCCAGCAGTCTGGGGGCTAGCTACAATGAGCAGTTCTTC.

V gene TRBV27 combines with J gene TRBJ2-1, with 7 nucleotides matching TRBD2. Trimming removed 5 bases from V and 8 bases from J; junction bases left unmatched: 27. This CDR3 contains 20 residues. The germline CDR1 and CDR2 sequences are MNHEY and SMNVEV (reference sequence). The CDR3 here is CASSPLVVAGDASVVDEQFF. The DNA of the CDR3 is TGTGCCAGCAGTCCCCTTGTTGTAGCGGGCGATGCTTCGGTTGTGGATGAGCAGTTCTTC.

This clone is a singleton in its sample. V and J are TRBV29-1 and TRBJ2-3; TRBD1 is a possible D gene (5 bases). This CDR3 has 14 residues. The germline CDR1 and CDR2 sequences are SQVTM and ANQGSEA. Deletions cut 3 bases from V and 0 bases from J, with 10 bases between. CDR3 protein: CSVDGAESTDTQYF. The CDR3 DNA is TGCAGCGTTGATGGGGCCGAGAGCACAGATACGCAGTATTTT.

CDR3 coding DNA: TGCAGCGTTGCGGACGGATTCTCCTACGAGCAGTACTTC. It codes for CSVADGFSYEQYF. J is TRBJ2-7 and V is TRBV29-1; no clear D gene. Germline assignment: CDR1 SQVTM and CDR2 ANQGSEA. The CDR3 runs to 13 residues. V was trimmed by 4 bases and J by 0 bases, leaving 10 bases between them.

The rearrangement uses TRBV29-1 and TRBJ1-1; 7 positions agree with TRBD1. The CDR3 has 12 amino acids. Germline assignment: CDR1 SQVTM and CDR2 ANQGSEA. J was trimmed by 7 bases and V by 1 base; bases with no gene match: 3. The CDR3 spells CSVEARQGEAFF. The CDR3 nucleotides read TGCAGCGTTGAAGCTAGACAGGGTGAAGCTTTCTTT.

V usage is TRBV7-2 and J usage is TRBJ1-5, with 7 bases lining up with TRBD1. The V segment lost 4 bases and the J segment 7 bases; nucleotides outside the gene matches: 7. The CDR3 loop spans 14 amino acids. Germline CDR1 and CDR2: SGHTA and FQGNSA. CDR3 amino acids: CASSYTGVGQPQHF. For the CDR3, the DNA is TGTGCCAGCAGCTATACAGGGGTCGGGCAGCCCCAGCATTTT.

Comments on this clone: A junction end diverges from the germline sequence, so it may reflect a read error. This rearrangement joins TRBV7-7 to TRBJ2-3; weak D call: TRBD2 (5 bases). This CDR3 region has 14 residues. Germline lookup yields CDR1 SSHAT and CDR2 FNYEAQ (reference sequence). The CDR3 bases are TGTGCTAGCAGCTTACGAGGGAGCACAGATACGCAGTATTTT. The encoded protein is CASSLRGSTDTQYF.

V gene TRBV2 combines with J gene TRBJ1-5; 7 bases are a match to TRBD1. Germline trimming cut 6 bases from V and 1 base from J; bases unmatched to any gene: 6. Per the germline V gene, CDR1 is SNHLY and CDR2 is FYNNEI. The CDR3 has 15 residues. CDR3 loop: CASRGDRVSNQPQHF. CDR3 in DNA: TGTGCCAGCAGAGGAGACAGGGTGAGCAATCAGCCCCAGCATTTT.

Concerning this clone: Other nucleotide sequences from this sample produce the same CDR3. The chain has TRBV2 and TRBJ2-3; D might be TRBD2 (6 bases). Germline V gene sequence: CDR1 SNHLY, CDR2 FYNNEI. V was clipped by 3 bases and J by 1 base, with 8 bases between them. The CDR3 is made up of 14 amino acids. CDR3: CASSERGGTDTQYF. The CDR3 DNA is TGTGCCAGCAGTGAGCGCGGGGGCACAGATACGCAGTATTTT.

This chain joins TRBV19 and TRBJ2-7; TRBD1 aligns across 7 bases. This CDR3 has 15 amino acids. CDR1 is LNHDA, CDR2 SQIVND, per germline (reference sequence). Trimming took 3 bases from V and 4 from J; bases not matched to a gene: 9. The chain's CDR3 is CASSILPGGRYEQYF. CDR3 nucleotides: TGTGCCAGTAGTATTTTGCCAGGGGGTCGGTACGAGCAGTACTTC. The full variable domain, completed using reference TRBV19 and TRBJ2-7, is DGGITQSPKYLFRKEGQNVTLSCEQNLNHDAMYWYRQDPGQGLRLIYYSQIVNDFQKGDIAEGYSVSREKKESFPLTVTSAQKNPTAFYLCASSILPGGRYEQYFGPGTRLTVT.

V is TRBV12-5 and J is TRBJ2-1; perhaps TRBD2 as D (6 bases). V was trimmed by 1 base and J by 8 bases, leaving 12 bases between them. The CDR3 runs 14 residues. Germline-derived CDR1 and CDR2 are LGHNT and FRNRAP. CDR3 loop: CASGLGDSWDEQFF. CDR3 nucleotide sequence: TGTGCTAGTGGTTTGGGGGACTCGTGGGATGAGCAGTTCTTC.

The DNA of the CDR3 is TGTGCCAGCACTGGCAGGCTCCCGAGGACTGAAGCTTTCTTT. Its protein is CASTGRLPRTEAFF. The genes are TRBV2 and TRBJ1-1; D remains unclear. The length of the CDR3 is 14 residues. Germline CDR1 and CDR2: SNHLY and FYNNEI. Trimming took 7 bases from V and 5 from J, leaving 17 bases between them.

The CDR3 nucleotides read TGTGCCAGCAGTGGATTCACGGGGGAGCAGTACTTC. Protein product: CASSGFTGEQYF. The chain joins TRBV28 to TRBJ2-7; D is possibly TRBD2 (5 bases). Germline-derived CDR1 and CDR2 are MDHEN and SYDVKM. V dropped 5 bases and J dropped 7 bases, with 12 bases sitting between them. The CDR3 runs 12 residues.

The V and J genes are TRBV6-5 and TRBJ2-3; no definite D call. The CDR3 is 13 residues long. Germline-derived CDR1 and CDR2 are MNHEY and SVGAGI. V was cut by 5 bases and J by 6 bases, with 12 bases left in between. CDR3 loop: CASSPSPADTQYF. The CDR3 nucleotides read TGTGCCAGCAGTCCCTCGCCCGCTGATACGCAGTATTTT.

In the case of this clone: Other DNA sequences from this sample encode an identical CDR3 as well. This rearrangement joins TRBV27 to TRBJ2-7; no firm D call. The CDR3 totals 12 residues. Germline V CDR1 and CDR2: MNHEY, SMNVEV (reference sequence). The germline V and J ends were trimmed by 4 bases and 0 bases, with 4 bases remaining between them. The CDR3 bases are TGTGCCAGCAGTTCCAACTCCTACGAGCAGTACTTC. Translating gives CASSSNSYEQYF.

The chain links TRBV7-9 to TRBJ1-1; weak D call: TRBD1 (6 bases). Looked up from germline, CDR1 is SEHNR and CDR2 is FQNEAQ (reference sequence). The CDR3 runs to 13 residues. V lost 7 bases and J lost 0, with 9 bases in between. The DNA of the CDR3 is TGTGCCAGCACGGGGGCGATGAACACTGAAGCTTTCTTT. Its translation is CASTGAMNTEAFF.

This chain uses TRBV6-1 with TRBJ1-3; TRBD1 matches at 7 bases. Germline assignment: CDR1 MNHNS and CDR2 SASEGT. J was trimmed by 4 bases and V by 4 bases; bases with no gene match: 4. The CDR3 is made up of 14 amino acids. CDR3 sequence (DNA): TGTGCCAGCAGTGGCTGGGACAGCGGAAACACCATATATTTT. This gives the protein CASSGWDSGNTIYF.

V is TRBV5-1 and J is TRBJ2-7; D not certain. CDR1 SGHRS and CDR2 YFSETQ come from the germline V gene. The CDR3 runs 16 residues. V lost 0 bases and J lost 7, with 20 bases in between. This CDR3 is CASSLVDPIPTWEQYF. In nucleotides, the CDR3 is TGCGCCAGCAGCTTGGTAGATCCTATACCTACATGGGAGCAGTACTTC.

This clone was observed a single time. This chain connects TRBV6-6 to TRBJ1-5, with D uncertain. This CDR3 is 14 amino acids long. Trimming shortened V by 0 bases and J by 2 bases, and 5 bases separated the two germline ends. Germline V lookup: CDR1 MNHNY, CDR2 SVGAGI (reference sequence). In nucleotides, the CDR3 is TGTGCCAGCAGTTACTCGAAGGGCAATCAGCCCCAGCATTTT. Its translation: CASSYSKGNQPQHF.

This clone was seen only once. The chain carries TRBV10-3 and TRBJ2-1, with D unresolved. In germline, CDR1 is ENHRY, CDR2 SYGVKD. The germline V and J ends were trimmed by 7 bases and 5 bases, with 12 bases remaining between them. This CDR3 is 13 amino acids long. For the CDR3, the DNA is TGTGCCATCAAGCGAATCCTTAACAATGAGCAGTTCTTC. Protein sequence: CAIKRILNNEQFF.

The CDR3 DNA reads TGTGCCAGCAGTTTTGGGCCGGGCGCCTACGAGCAGTACTTC. Its translation is CASSFGPGAYEQYF. The chain employs TRBV27 and TRBJ2-7; D gene uncertain. Germline lookup yields CDR1 MNHEY and CDR2 SMNVEV (reference sequence). The V end lost 3 bases, the J end lost 2 bases, and 11 bases lay between the germline ends. CDR3 length equals 14 residues.

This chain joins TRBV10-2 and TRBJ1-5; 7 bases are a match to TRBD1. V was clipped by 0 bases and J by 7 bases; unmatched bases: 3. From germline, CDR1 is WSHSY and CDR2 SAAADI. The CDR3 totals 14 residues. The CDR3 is CASSESKGGQPQHF. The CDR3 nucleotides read TGCGCCAGCAGTGAGTCGAAAGGGGGCCAGCCCCAGCATTTT.